This TCR beta chain originates from a study of T cell changes during pregnancy in multiple sclerosis. Only in-frame clones appear in the TCRdb table, and some are missing; sequencing was by immunoSEQ multiplex PCR. This sample has about 59,000 clones, with 80% to 90% found just once. The CDR3 runs 13 residues. Trimming took off 5 bases at V and 8 bases at J, with 10 bases between the two ends. Germline V lookup: CDR1 SGHTA, CDR2 FQGTGA. This clone was observed a handful of times. V gene TRBV7-3 combines with J gene TRBJ1-6; unclear D gene. The specimen was peripheral blood, collected in the first trimester of pregnancy. This sequence originates from a female donor in good health, enrolled as a control in a pregnancy study. This CDR3 is CASSLFQDSPLHF. DNA for the CDR3: TGTGCCAGCAGCCTATTCCAGGATTCACCCCTCCACTTT. The entire variable domain, with the rest obtained from reference TRBV7-3 and TRBJ1-6, is as follows: GAGVSQTPSNKVTEKGKYVELRCDPISGHTALYWYRQSLGQGPEFLIYFQGTGAADDSGLPNDRFFAVRPEGSVSTLKIQRTERGDSAVYLCASSLFQDSPLHFGNGTRLTVT.